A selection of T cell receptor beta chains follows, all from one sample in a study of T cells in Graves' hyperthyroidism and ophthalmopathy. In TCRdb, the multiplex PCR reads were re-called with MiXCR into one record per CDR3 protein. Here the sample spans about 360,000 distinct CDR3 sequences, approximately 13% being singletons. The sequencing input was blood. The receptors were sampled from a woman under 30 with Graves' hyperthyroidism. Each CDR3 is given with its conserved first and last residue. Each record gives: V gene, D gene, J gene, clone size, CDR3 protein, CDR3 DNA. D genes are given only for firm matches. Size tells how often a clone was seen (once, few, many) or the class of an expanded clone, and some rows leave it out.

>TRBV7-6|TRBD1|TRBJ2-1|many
CASSSWTGDNEQFF
TGTGCCAGCAGCTCCTGGACAGGGGACAATGAGCAGTTCTTC
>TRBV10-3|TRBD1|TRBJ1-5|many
CAISVGQTFSNQPQHF
TGTGCCATCAGTGTGGGACAGACTTTTAGCAATCAGCCCCAGCATTTT
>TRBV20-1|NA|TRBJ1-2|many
CSARGTGLTYGYTF
TGCAGTGCTAGAGGAACCGGGTTGACCTATGGCTACACCTTC
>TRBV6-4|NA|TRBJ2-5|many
CASSESAEETQYF
TGTGCCAGCAGTGAGTCGGCAGAAGAGACCCAGTACTTC
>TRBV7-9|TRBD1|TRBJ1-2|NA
CASSLTDRGLDGYTF
TGTGCCAGCAGCCTGACGGACAGGGGGCTCGATGGCTACACCTTC
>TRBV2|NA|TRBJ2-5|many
CATRRGGVGETQYF
TGTGCCACCCGGCGTGGTGGGGTCGGGGAGACCCAGTACTTC
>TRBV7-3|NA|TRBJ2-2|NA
CASSLETGYTGELFF
TGTGCCAGCAGCTTAGAAACGGGGTACACCGGGGAGCTGTTTTTT
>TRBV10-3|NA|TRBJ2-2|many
CAIYSGGATGELFF
TGTGCCATCTACAGTGGGGGAGCCACCGGGGAGCTGTTTTTT
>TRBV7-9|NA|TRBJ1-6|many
CASSRAGESSPLHF
TGTGCCAGCAGCAGGGCAGGGGAAAGTTCACCCCTCCACTTT
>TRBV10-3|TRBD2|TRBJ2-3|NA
CAISREDSNSAQYF
TGTGCCATCAGCCGGGAGGATAGCAACTCGGCGCAGTATTTT
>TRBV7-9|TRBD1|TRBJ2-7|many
CAKETGTEYEQYF
TGTGCCAAGGAGACCGGGACAGAATACGAGCAGTACTTC
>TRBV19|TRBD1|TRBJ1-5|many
CASSWTGEGQPQHF
TGTGCCAGTAGTTGGACAGGGGAGGGTCAGCCCCAGCATTTT
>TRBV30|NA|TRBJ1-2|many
CARGRSDGYTF
TGTGCCCGAGGAAGGAGCGATGGCTACACCTTC
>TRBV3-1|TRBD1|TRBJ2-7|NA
CASSPSYRGLSSYEQYF
TGTGCCAGCAGCCCATCATACAGGGGGCTTAGCTCCTACGAGCAGTACTTC
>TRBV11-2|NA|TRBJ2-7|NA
CASSPERGTFKLEVYEQYF
TGTGCCAGCAGCCCCGAACGAGGGACCTTCAAGTTGGAGGTCTACGAGCAGTACTTC
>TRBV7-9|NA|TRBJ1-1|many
CASSLDAGSEAFF
TGTGCCAGCAGCTTAGATGCAGGCTCAGAAGCTTTCTTT
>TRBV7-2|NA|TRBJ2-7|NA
CASSSILATTSYEQYF
TGTGCCAGCAGCTCCATTCTAGCGACAACCTCCTACGAGCAGTACTTC